These 5 T cell receptor beta chains were all obtained from the same sample, sequenced in a study of human thymus T cells. This table comes from immunoSEQ multiplex PCR, and its TCRdb copy is limited to in-frame clones, with some not included. The data show 86,000 or so clones, with around 96% seen just once and 0.031% held by the top ten. During corrective heart surgery, resections were taken, and the thymus tissue came from them. Sequencing was carried out using thymus tissue. The source is a boy younger than two with a congenital heart defect but otherwise immunologically healthy.

V and J are TRBV27 and TRBJ1-1, with D perhaps matching TRBD1 (5 bases). This CDR3 is 14 amino acids long. V lost 3 bases and J lost 0, with 8 bases in between. The germline V gene encodes CDR1 MNHEY and CDR2 SMNVEV (reference sequence). The CDR3 protein is CASSFKGMNTEAFF. CDR3 sequence (DNA): TGTGCCAGCAGTTTTAAGGGGATGAACACTGAAGCTTTCTTT.

V usage is TRBV14 and J usage is TRBJ2-2; D is uncertain. Germline V gives CDR1 SGHDN, CDR2 FVKESK. V was pared by 3 bases and J by 0 bases, with 20 bases between. The CDR3 covers 19 residues. Written as DNA, the CDR3 is TGTGCCAGCAGCCATCGCTCCCGGGCCCCAAGGGCGAACACCGGGGAGCTGTTTTTT. Translated, it gives CASSHRSRAPRANTGELFF.

The rearrangement joins TRBV9 to TRBJ1-1, with no clear D. V lost 3 bases and J 6 bases, leaving 12 bases between the germline ends. In germline, CDR1 is SGDLS, CDR2 YYNGEE. The CDR3 runs to 13 residues. The CDR3 reads CASSATRTAEAFF. The CDR3, as DNA: TGTGCCAGCAGCGCCACCAGGACGGCTGAAGCTTTCTTT.

The V call is TRBV7-3, the J call TRBJ2-2, with unresolved D. V gave up 8 bases and J gave up 4 bases, with 17 bases separating them. Germline CDR1 SGHTA, CDR2 FQGTGA. This CDR3 region has 15 residues. The CDR3 sequence: CASGDGSQSTGELFF. The CDR3 DNA follows: TGTGCCAGCGGAGACGGGTCCCAAAGCACCGGGGAGCTGTTTTTT.

The chain combines TRBV28 with TRBJ1-4, with D uncertain. This CDR3 contains 14 residues. Germline V gene lookup returns CDR1 MDHEN and CDR2 SYDVKM. Trimming pared 2 bases from V and 8 bases from J, leaving 12 bases between. The CDR3 is CASSLGPSGEKLFF. CDR3 bases: TGTGCCAGCAGTTTAGGACCCAGCGGGGAAAAACTGTTTTTT.